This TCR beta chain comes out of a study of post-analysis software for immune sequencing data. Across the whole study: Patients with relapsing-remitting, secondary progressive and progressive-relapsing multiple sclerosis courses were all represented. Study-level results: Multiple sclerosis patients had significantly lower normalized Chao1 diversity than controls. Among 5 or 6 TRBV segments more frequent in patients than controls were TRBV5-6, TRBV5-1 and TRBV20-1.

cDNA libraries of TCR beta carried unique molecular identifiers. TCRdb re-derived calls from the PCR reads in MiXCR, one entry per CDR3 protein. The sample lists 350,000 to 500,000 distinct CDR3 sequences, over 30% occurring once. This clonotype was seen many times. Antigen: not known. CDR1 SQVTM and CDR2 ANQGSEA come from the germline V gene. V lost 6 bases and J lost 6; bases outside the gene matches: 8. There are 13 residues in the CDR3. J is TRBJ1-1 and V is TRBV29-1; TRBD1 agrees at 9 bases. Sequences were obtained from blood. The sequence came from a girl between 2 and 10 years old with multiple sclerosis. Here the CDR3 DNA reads TGCAGCGTCACCGGGACAGGGATGGCTGAAGCTTTCTTT. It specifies CSVTGTGMAEAFF. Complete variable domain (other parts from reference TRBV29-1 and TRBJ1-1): SAVISQKPSRDICQRGTSLTIQCQVDSQVTMMFWYRQQPGQSLTLIATANQGSEATYESGFVIDKFPISRPNLTFSTLTVSNMSPEDSSIYLCSVTGTGMAEAFFGQGTRLTVV.